The 16 T cell receptor beta chains below come from one sample, sequenced in a study of type 1 regulatory T cells. For these TCRs, the target antigens are not known. TCRdb reprocessed the reads with MiXCR, giving one entry per CDR3 protein. Here the sample spans roughly 71,000 distinct CDR3 sequences, about 62% being singletons. The sequenced material came from cultured T cells, either the whole culture or a sorted T cell fraction (not recorded which). Subset of the sample: Tr1-enriched cell product generated in vitro against host alloantigens. The receptors derive from a human donor in good health.

Only a few counts were recorded for this clonotype. The genes are TRBV20-1 and TRBJ2-3; D gene unclear. The germline V gene has CDR1 DFQATT and CDR2 SNEGSKA (reference sequence). The CDR3 has 14 residues. Trimming removed 0 bases at V and 5 bases at J, with 12 bases between. The CDR3 is CSARDPDGKDTQYF. In DNA form, the CDR3 reads TGCAGTGCTAGAGACCCGGACGGTAAAGATACGCAGTATTTT.

This clonotype turned up a few times. V usage is TRBV12-3 or TRBV12-4 and J usage is TRBJ1-1; 8 bases map to TRBD1. The CDR3 is 15 residues long. The ends lost 6 bases at V and 4 bases at J; junction bases unmatched: 10. The CDR3, as DNA: TGTGCCAGCAGCCCTGGACAGGGAGGGAGCACTGAAGCTTTCTTT. Translating gives CASSPGQGGSTEAFF.

The chain recombines TRBV19 with TRBJ2-7; D gene uncertain. Trimming cost V 1 base and J 3 bases, with 7 bases left between them. The germline gives CDR1 LNHDA, CDR2 SQIVND (reference sequence). The CDR3 totals 13 residues. This CDR3 reads CASSIGAGYEQYF. The CDR3 coding sequence is TGTGCCAGTAGTATAGGAGCAGGCTACGAGCAGTACTTC.

This clonotype was recorded at least ten times. The rearrangement uses TRBV5-4 and TRBJ2-5; D may be TRBD1 (5 bases). Germline CDR1 and CDR2: SGHNT and YYREEE (reference sequence). V lost 4 bases, J lost 1 base, and 8 bases lay in between. The length of the CDR3 is 13 residues. The chain's CDR3 is CASSLTVQETQYF. The CDR3 coding sequence is TGTGCCAGCAGCCTGACAGTCCAAGAGACCCAGTACTTC.

With respect to this clonotype: The junction differs from germline at one of its ends, possibly a read error. The rearrangement links TRBV7-2 to TRBJ1-2, with D unresolved. The CDR3 spans 14 residues. CDR1 SGHTA and CDR2 FQGNSA come from the germline V gene. CDR3 DNA: TGTGCCAGCGGCTTAGGGTCTACTAACTATGGCTACACCTTC. This encodes CASGLGSTNYGYTF.

The V gene is TRBV20-1, the J gene TRBJ2-2; D possibly corresponds to TRBD1 (5 bases). This CDR3 contains 14 residues. The V end lost 4 bases, the J end lost 3 bases, and 12 bases lay between the germline ends. Germline CDR1 reads DFQATT; CDR2 reads SNEGSKA (reference sequence). CDR3 loop: CSATGPTDTGELFF. The CDR3 bases are TGCAGTGCTACGGGCCCGACAGACACCGGGGAGCTGTTTTTT.

This sequence joins TRBV19 and TRBJ2-7; D is undetermined. CDR1 and CDR2 from the germline V gene are LNHDA and SQIVND (reference sequence). There are 14 residues in the CDR3. V shed 6 bases and J shed 0 bases, with 12 bases lying between them. This CDR3 reads CASRESPSSYEQYF. As DNA, the CDR3 is TGTGCCAGTAGGGAGTCCCCTAGCTCCTACGAGCAGTACTTC. Combining the CDR3 with reference TRBV19 and TRBJ2-7 gives the whole variable domain DGGITQSPKYLFRKEGQNVTLSCEQNLNHDAMYWYRQDPGQGLRLIYYSQIVNDFQKGDIAEGYSVSREKKESFPLTVTSAQKNPTAFYLCASRESPSSYEQYFGPGTRLTVT.

This clonotype was detected a few times. This rearrangement joins TRBV4-1 to TRBJ2-5; 11 nucleotides line up with TRBD2. CDR1 and CDR2 (germline): MGHRA, YSYEKL. This CDR3 region has 15 residues. V lost 2 bases, J lost 2 bases, and 1 base stayed unmatched. The CDR3 reads CASSQLAGGQETQYF. The DNA of the CDR3 is TGCGCCAGCAGCCAACTAGCGGGAGGACAAGAGACCCAGTACTTC.

This clonotype was observed a handful of times. This chain joins TRBV6-1 and TRBJ2-1; 16 positions match TRBD2. Germline V gene sequence: CDR1 MNHNS, CDR2 SASEGT. Trimming removed 0 bases from V and 0 bases from J; junction bases left unmatched: 8. There are 21 residues in the CDR3. The CDR3 nucleotides are TGTGCCAGCAGTGAAGCCCCCCCGGGACTAGCGGGAGGGAGCTCCTACAATGAGCAGTTCTTC. This gives the protein CASSEAPPGLAGGSSYNEQFF.

This clonotype was seen many times. J is TRBJ2-7 and V is TRBV4-1; the match to TRBD2 covers 11 bases. The CDR3 totals 16 residues. CDR1 MGHRA and CDR2 YSYEKL come from the germline V gene. V lost 0 bases and J lost 0; bases outside the gene matches: 1. The CDR3 DNA reads as TGCGCCAGCAGCCAAGATGGGACTAGCGGCTCCTACGAGCAGTACTTC. Translation: CASSQDGTSGSYEQYF.

The chain joins TRBV6-5 to TRBJ1-3, with D possibly matching TRBD1 (5 bases). The V and J ends lost 6 bases and 5 bases respectively, with 20 bases between them. From germline, CDR1 is MNHEY and CDR2 SVGAGI. The CDR3 is made up of 16 amino acids. The CDR3 here is CASRKTGTAGRNTIYF. CDR3 DNA sequence: TGTGCCAGCAGAAAAACCGGGACGGCGGGCCGAAACACCATATATTTT.

The chain uses TRBV11-2 and TRBJ2-5, with TRBD2 matching over 8 bases. The CDR3 loop spans 15 amino acids. Trimming cost V 4 bases and J 1 base; bases outside gene matches: 5. Per the germline V gene, CDR1 is SGHAT and CDR2 is FQNNGV. CDR3 residues: CASSSSLAGQETQYF. CDR3 bases: TGTGCCAGCAGCTCCTCGCTAGCGGGCCAAGAGACCCAGTACTTC.

This clonotype was seen a handful of times. The chain combines TRBV12-3 or TRBV12-4 with TRBJ2-7; D gene ambiguous. The V gene lost 2 bases and the J gene lost 4 bases, with 9 bases spanning the gap. The length of the CDR3 is 13 residues. CDR3 sequence: CASSLSTEYEQYF. The CDR3 DNA sequence: TGTGCCAGCAGTTTAAGCACGGAATACGAGCAGTACTTC.

The chain carries TRBV4-1 and TRBJ2-5, with D tentatively TRBD2 (5 bases). The germline V and J ends were trimmed by 2 bases and 5 bases, with 9 bases remaining between them. Germline V gene sequence: CDR1 MGHRA, CDR2 YSYEKL. The CDR3 has 13 amino acids. CDR3 nucleotides: TGCGCCAGCAGCCAATGGCGGAGGGAGACCCAGTACTTC. Translating gives CASSQWRRETQYF.

The V and J genes are TRBV7-8 and TRBJ2-1, with 15 bases lining up with TRBD2. CDR3 length equals 15 residues. V dropped 5 bases and J dropped 9; count of bases not matched to a gene: 5. Germline V gene sequence: CDR1 SGHVS, CDR2 FQNEAQ. The DNA of the CDR3 is TGTGCCAGCAGCCGGACTAGCGGGAGGGCCCTTGAGCAGTTCTTC. Encoded protein: CASSRTSGRALEQFF.

This chain uses TRBV6-1 with TRBJ2-7; maybe TRBD1 (6 bases). The V and J ends lost 4 bases and 0 bases respectively, with 13 bases between them. This CDR3 is built from 15 residues. In germline, CDR1 is MNHNS, CDR2 SASEGT. The CDR3 nucleotides read TGTGCCAGCAGTGGAAGATGGGGGCCCTCCTACGAGCAGTACTTC. Residues: CASSGRWGPSYEQYF.